This TCR beta chain stems from a study of cytomegalovirus exposure and HLA in healthy donors (dated by TCRdb to the late 2010s). As for the study more broadly: A later analysis indicated that the roughly 130 validation repertoires were generated on the platform also employed for the approximately 700 repertoires of the first cohort. Along with the approximately 700-subject first cohort, a separate validation cohort of roughly 110 different subjects was used. The study aimed to test whether signatures of past pathogen exposure could be identified by cataloging public T cell receptors. The study combined high-throughput TCR immunosequencing, statistical association of individual TCRs with disease status, and machine learning to predict cytomegalovirus infection status. Study-wide findings and limitations: According to the authors, the approach could potentially be generalized to other disease states and immunological phenotypes. Across donors, most TCR sequences were observed very rarely, whereas some public TCRs were present in many individuals. Cytomegalovirus status was reported to be diagnosed by the classifier with high specificity and sensitivity in both the original and validation cohorts. In vitro tests confirmed that a few of the cytomegalovirus-associated TCR beta chains recognize cytomegalovirus antigens. A total of 150 or so TCR beta chains were listed by the study as associated with cytomegalovirus. The validation cohort had no HLA typing available for a later analysis, so co-occurrence within that cohort was assessed over all 120 or so repertoires. Of the cluster scores, around 95% were above 0 in a later analysis, which found that TCRs clustered in the first cohort also tended to co-occur in the 120 or so validation repertoires.

At the junction V is shortened by 1 base and J by 5 bases; bases outside the gene matches: 14. CDR1 and CDR2, looked up from the germline V gene, are SGHTA and FQGNSA. The CDR3 numbers 18 residues from cysteine through phenylalanine. Of the read, only the CDR3 DNA is kept; its 54 bases are in frame from base 1. Library preparation was by the immunoSEQ multiplex PCR assay. The study's own analysis went as follows. A statistical classification framework was developed to diagnose cytomegalovirus status using the catalog of TCR beta chain sequences. Sourced from immuneACCESS, this table was stored by TCRdb with only in-frame sequences that have V and J called. A share of the clones is absent; for the studies checked, an unresolved V gene accounts for under half, and the remainder has no known explanation. V, J and clone size derive from that table, while D and trimming were established from the DNA sequence. Within this sample are under 200,000 clones, with 75% to 90% of them counted one time only. The ten biggest clones cover approximately 2.1% of the sample.

Donors formed part of the validation cohort, which comprised about 130 subjects and was distinct from the first cohort of 666 subjects. A remark on this clone: This clone's antigen is unknown. The sample holds no much larger clone one base away, and base qualities are not on file.

Sequenced sample: PBMCs. The V and J genes are TRBV7-2 and TRBJ2-5; 9 bases in between match TRBD2. The sequence was collected from a woman under 30 in good health and CMV-seronegative. This receptor has the CDR3 CASSLGPPAGGYGETQYF. The DNA reads as follows: TGTGCCAGCAGCTTAGGGCCCCCCGCGGGGGGGTATGGGGAGACCCAGTACTTC.